This TCR beta chain was sequenced in a study of cytomegalovirus exposure and HLA in healthy donors. Study context: Falling in the Caucasian-associated ancestry cluster were approximately 84% of approximately 400 genotyped donors. Study-level points and caveats: Several of the most significant clusters appeared linked to common viral pathogens, based on a later analysis. A link between a missense DCLRE1C variant and TCR beta V- and J-gene trimming emerged from a later analysis. The authors considered a cluster of highly shared sequence variants likely to be a sequencing artifact.

With 60 Vbeta and 13 Jbeta primers, the PCR was carried out. Here immunoSEQ multiplex PCR was the method, and the copy in TCRdb shows in-frame clones only, minus some. This table has under 140,000 clones, 76% appearing once. V trimming: 7 bases; J trimming: 1 base; junction bases outside the gene matches: 11. CDR1 SGHAT and CDR2 FQNNGV come from the germline V gene. The CDR3 is 17 residues long. Worth noting for this clone: The antigen remains unidentified.

The receptor was isolated from a man younger than 45 in good health and CMV-seropositive. J is TRBJ2-5 and V is TRBV11-2, with 11 bases matching TRBD2. Sequencing was performed on PBMCs. The CDR3 protein is CASTLGLAGGIQETQYF. The CDR3 bases are TGTGCCAGCACTCTAGGGTTAGCGGGGGGGATCCAAGAGACCCAGTACTTC.